The rows below give T cell receptor beta chains drawn from one sample of a study of tumor T cells in aggressive B-cell lymphoma. Sequenced by immunoSEQ multiplex PCR; TCRdb stores in-frame clones only, minus some. Among roughly 8,100 clones, about 85% were seen once, and the ten largest hold about 4.8%. Sequenced material: tumor tissue. These receptors all come from an adult with diffuse large B cell lymphoma. Each CDR3 is given with its conserved first and last residue. A D gene is named only where the DNA matches it firmly. Only part of the rows carry a size: once, few, many, or a class if the clone is expanded.

J,size,V,D,length,DNA,CDR3
TRBJ1-4,few,TRBV28,TRBD1,14,TGTGCCAGCAGCCCGGGACAGCCTAATGAAAAACTGTTTTTT,CASSPGQPNEKLFF
TRBJ1-2,once,TRBV4-1,.,14,TGCGCCAGCAGCCAACTTTCCCCTAACTATGGCTACACCTTC,CASSQLSPNYGYTF
TRBJ2-3,.,TRBV11-3,TRBD1,15,TGTGCCAGCAGCATCCGGACAGGGAACACAGATACGCAGTATTTT,CASSIRTGNTDTQYF
TRBJ1-1,once,TRBV20-1,.,11,TGCAGTGCTAGCACTTCGACTGAAGCTTTCTTT,CSASTSTEAFF
TRBJ2-5,once,TRBV19,.,14,TGTGCCAGTAGTACTTTCAGGTCTCGGGAGACCCAGTACTTC,CASSTFRSRETQYF
TRBJ2-3,.,TRBV7-2,.,14,TGTGCCAGCAGCCCCGGGAGACAGACAGATACGCAGTATTTT,CASSPGRQTDTQYF
TRBJ2-7,.,TRBV11-2,.,12,TGTGCCAGCAGCTGGACAGTCTACGAGCAGTACTTC,CASSWTVYEQYF
TRBJ2-5,.,TRBV19,TRBD1,14,TGTGCCAGTAGTATCGGGACAGGGGAGGAGACCCAGTACTTC,CASSIGTGEETQYF
TRBJ2-7,.,TRBV18,TRBD2,16,TGTGTCAGCTCACCCGGCGGGAGGGCCGGTTCCTACGAGCAGTACTTC,CVSSPGGRAGSYEQYF
TRBJ2-7,few,TRBV11-1,.,14,TGTGCCAGCAGCTCCGGGTACGGATTCTACGAGCAGTACTTC,CASSSGYGFYEQYF
TRBJ2-7,.,TRBV5-1,.,17,TGCGCCAGCAGCTTGTGGCAGACCGGGACTGGGCCCTACGAGCAGTACTTC,CASSLWQTGTGPYEQYF
TRBJ2-1,once,TRBV19,.,14,TGTGCCAGTGGGGTCCGGGGAGCGAGAAATGAGCAGTTCTTC,CASGVRGARNEQFF
TRBJ1-2,.,TRBV2,.,12,TGTGCCAGCAGTACCGACTCTCATGGCTACACCTTC,CASSTDSHGYTF
TRBJ2-1,few,TRBV29-1,TRBD1,14,TGCAGCGTTGCGACAGGGGACGACCGGAATGAGCAGTTCTTC,CSVATGDDRNEQFF